This is a list of T cell receptor beta chains from one sample in a study of CD8 T cells in Susac syndrome. MiXCR, applied by TCRdb to the immunoSEQ multiplex PCR reads, yields one record per CDR3 protein. This table has approximately 90,000 distinct CDR3 sequences, over 80% appearing once. Sequencing input: CD8+ T cells from PBMCs. These receptors originate from a human donor in good health. Both conserved end residues are part of each CDR3. D genes are given only for firm matches. Clone size, where shown, is once, few, many, or a class for clones that have expanded.

>TRBJ2-4|.|TRBV7-9|.
CASSLGAEKNIQYF
TGTGCCAGCAGCTTAGGAGCGGAAAAAAACATTCAGTACTTC
>TRBJ2-7|.|TRBV5-1|.
CASSPYRVSYEQYF
TGCGCCAGCAGCCCCTACAGGGTTTCCTACGAGCAGTACTTC
>TRBJ2-3|.|TRBV4-2|.
CASSQEGWDTQYF
TGTGCCAGCAGCCAAGAAGGCTGGGATACGCAGTATTTT
>TRBJ2-3|.|TRBV11-2|once
CASRERGGSTDTQYF
TGTGCCAGCCGTGAAAGGGGGGGTAGCACAGATACGCAGTATTTT
>TRBJ2-3|TRBD2|TRBV11-2|once
CASSPTSGDTDTQYF
TGTGCCAGCAGCCCCACTAGCGGAGACACAGATACGCAGTATTTT
>TRBJ1-1|.|TRBV6-5|.
CASSYSGPPEAFF
TGTGCCAGCAGTTACTCGGGACCTCCTGAAGCTTTCTTT
>TRBJ1-5|TRBD1|TRBV20-1|.
CSARAPRTGGQPQHF
TGCAGTGCTAGAGCCCCGCGGACAGGGGGTCAGCCCCAGCATTTT
>TRBJ2-5|.|TRBV5-4|.
CASSFRGQETQYF
TGTGCCAGCAGCTTCCGTGGACAAGAGACCCAGTACTTC
>TRBJ1-1|.|TRBV3-1|.
CASSEQISTEAFF
TGTGCCAGCAGCGAACAGATATCCACTGAAGCTTTCTTT
>TRBJ1-2|.|TRBV3-1|.
CASSLDADSYGYTF
TGTGCCAGCAGCCTAGATGCGGACAGCTATGGCTACACCTTC
>TRBJ2-7|.|TRBV20-1|.
CSARRRGTYEQYF
TGCAGTGCTAGGAGGAGGGGAACCTACGAGCAGTACTTC
>TRBJ1-1|.|TRBV20-1|.
CSARDNMNTEAFF
TGCAGTGCTAGAGACAATATGAACACTGAAGCTTTCTTT
>TRBJ1-5|.|TRBV12-3/TRBV12-4|.
CASSPSGEDLRQPQHF
TGTGCCAGCAGTCCCTCCGGGGAGGATTTGCGTCAGCCCCAGCATTTT
>TRBJ2-7|.|TRBV12-3/TRBV12-4|.
CASSQKVYEQYF
TGTGCCAGCAGTCAGAAGGTCTACGAGCAGTACTTC
>TRBJ1-1|TRBD1|TRBV13|.
CASSPQGVGTEAFF
TGTGCCAGCAGCCCCCAGGGGGTGGGCACTGAAGCTTTCTTT
>TRBJ1-5|.|TRBV11-2|.
CASSLVHHQPQHF
TGTGCCAGCAGCTTAGTACATCATCAGCCCCAGCATTTT
>TRBJ2-2|.|TRBV20-1|once
CSARDWSYHANTGELFF
TGCAGTGCTAGAGATTGGAGTTACCACGCGAACACCGGGGAGCTGTTTTTT
>TRBJ1-2|.|TRBV7-2|.
CASSEPGAYGYTF
TGTGCCAGCAGCGAGCCGGGAGCCTATGGCTACACCTTC
>TRBJ1-4|TRBD1|TRBV11-2|.
CASSFSVPGQNNEKLFF
TGTGCCAGCAGCTTTAGTGTTCCGGGACAGAATAATGAAAAACTGTTTTTT
>TRBJ2-5|TRBD2|TRBV13|.
CASSLMLAGPQETQYF
TGTGCCAGCAGCTTAATGCTAGCGGGGCCCCAAGAGACCCAGTACTTC
>TRBJ2-2|.|TRBV19|.
CASSMSEVGELFF
TGTGCCAGTAGTATGTCCGAGGTCGGGGAGCTGTTTTTT
>TRBJ2-2|TRBD1|TRBV15|.
CATSGRDREDTGELFF
TGTGCCACCAGCGGAAGGGACAGGGAGGACACCGGGGAGCTGTTTTTT
>TRBJ1-2|.|TRBV5-7|.
CASSLQGTYGYTF
TGTGCCAGCAGCTTGCAGGGTACCTATGGCTACACCTTC
>TRBJ2-2|.|TRBV6-5|once
CASSYSIPSGLPNTGELFF
TGTGCCAGCAGTTACTCGATCCCCTCGGGACTCCCCAACACCGGGGAGCTGTTTTTT
>TRBJ1-6|.|TRBV5-6|once
CASSLGTNSPLHF
TGTGCCAGCAGTTTGGGGACTAATTCACCCCTCCACTTT
>TRBJ2-1|.|TRBV6-5|.
CASSYGSGNEQFF
TGTGCCAGCAGTTACGGCAGCGGCAATGAGCAGTTCTTC
>TRBJ1-4|.|TRBV25-1|.
CASSPETGGNEKLFF
TGTGCCAGCAGTCCCGAGACAGGTGGAAATGAAAAACTGTTTTTT
>TRBJ2-2|.|TRBV2|.
CASSEQTSPGELFF
TGTGCCAGCAGTGAACAGACATCCCCCGGGGAGCTGTTTTTT
>TRBJ1-2|TRBD1|TRBV9|.
CASSDQGDGYTF
TGTGCCAGCAGCGACCAGGGGGATGGCTACACCTTC
>TRBJ2-7|TRBD1|TRBV19|.
CASSTDRGPYEQYF
TGTGCCAGTAGTACTGACAGGGGCCCCTACGAGCAGTACTTC
>TRBJ1-2|.|TRBV7-4|once
CASSQPPANYGYTF
TGTGCCAGCAGCCAACCGCCAGCCAACTATGGCTACACCTTC
>TRBJ2-3|TRBD2|TRBV29-1|.
CSVERGGPDTQYF
TGCAGCGTCGAGCGGGGGGGCCCAGATACGCAGTATTTT
>TRBJ1-1|.|TRBV12-3/TRBV12-4|.
CASSLSGGGTEAFF
TGTGCCAGCAGTTTAAGTGGGGGCGGAACTGAAGCTTTCTTT